These 31 T cell receptor beta chains were sequenced from one sample in a study of cytomegalovirus exposure and HLA in healthy donors. PCR employed 60 Vbeta and 13 Jbeta primers. Libraries were prepared by immunoSEQ multiplex PCR; TCRdb keeps only in-frame clonotypes and omits some of them. The data contain about 190,000 clones, just under 75% of them singletons. Sequenced: PBMCs. The receptors shown here come from a man aged 25-45 years in good health and CMV-seropositive.

The CDR3 is CASSQERQVARLFF. CDR3 bases: TGCGCCAGCAGCCAAGAACGTCAGGTGGCGCGACTGTTTTTT. The chain employs TRBV4-3 and TRBJ1-4; D gene uncertain. The CDR3 length is 14 residues. Per the germline V gene, CDR1 is LGHNA and CDR2 is YSLEER. Between the trimmed V and J ends, which lost 0 bases and 13 bases, there was a span of 15 bases.

The rearrangement joins TRBV4-3 to TRBJ1-1; 9 bases line up with TRBD1. The V gene's germline CDR1 is LGHNA and CDR2 YSLEER. Unmatched junction bases numbered 7, after V lost 4 bases and J lost 4 bases. CDR3 length equals 15 residues. As DNA, the CDR3 is TGCGCCAGCAGCCTTGGGACAGGGTTGGTCACTGAAGCTTTCTTT. Protein: CASSLGTGLVTEAFF.

The rearrangement links TRBV7-3 to TRBJ2-1, with TRBD2 identical over 10 bases. Germline assignment: CDR1 SGHTA and CDR2 FQGTGA. CDR3 length: 18 amino acids. The V and J ends lost 1 base and 10 bases, in that order; junction bases with no gene match: 16. This CDR3 is CASSLSRRGVAGGGEQFF. As DNA, the CDR3 is TGTGCCAGCAGCTTAAGTCGTCGGGGAGTAGCGGGAGGTGGCGAGCAGTTCTTC.

The chain uses TRBV5-1 and TRBJ1-1, with 11 bases that match TRBD1. Germline V gene lookup returns CDR1 SGHRS and CDR2 YFSETQ. J gave up 12 bases and V 5 bases, and 9 bases lay outside the gene matches. The CDR3 consists of 13 residues. The CDR3 loop reads CASSLGQGAYPFF. DNA for the CDR3: TGCGCCAGCAGTCTTGGACAGGGGGCATATCCTTTCTTT.

This clone was found once. V gene TRBV28 combines with J gene TRBJ2-5, with a tentative D call TRBD1 (7 bases). Germline CDR1 reads MDHEN; CDR2 reads SYDVKM. Trimming removed 3 bases from V and 4 bases from J, with 18 bases in between. This CDR3 has 16 residues. The CDR3 region is CASSFPTGRGGETQYF. The CDR3 coding sequence is TGTGCCAGCAGTTTCCCGACAGGGCGGGGCGGAGAGACCCAGTACTTC.

This clone was counted only a few times. The V call is TRBV4-3, the J call TRBJ2-5, with D tentatively TRBD2 (6 bases). CDR1 is LGHNA, CDR2 YSLEER, per germline. V lost 1 base and J 5 bases, leaving 17 bases between the germline ends. The CDR3 loop spans 16 amino acids. For the CDR3, the DNA is TGCGCCAGCAGCCAAGGCTTCGTACCCGGAGGGGAGACCCAGTACTTC. Amino acid sequence: CASSQGFVPGGETQYF.

The table lists this clone with a count of one. The V call is TRBV6-6, the J call TRBJ1-3, with D possibly being TRBD1 (6 bases). CDR3 length: 15 residues. From germline, CDR1 is MNHNY and CDR2 SVGAGI (reference sequence). Trimming stripped 2 bases from V and 2 bases from J, with 10 bases between. The CDR3 reads CASSYRRGPGNTIYF. In nucleotides, the CDR3 is TGTGCCAGCAGTTACCGCAGGGGCCCTGGAAACACCATATATTTT.

The V call is TRBV2, the J call TRBJ2-7, with 12 bases identical to TRBD1. V lost 1 base, J lost 7 bases, and 8 bases stayed unmatched. The CDR3 spans 16 residues. CDR1 is SNHLY, CDR2 FYNNEI, per germline. The CDR3, as DNA: TGTGCCAGCAGTGAAGAGGGGACAGGGGGCGCGCGGGAGCAGTACTTC. Translating gives CASSEEGTGGAREQYF.

This clone was seen only once. Relative to the germline gene, one junction end is altered; a read error may explain this. The J gene is TRBJ2-7, the V gene TRBV7-9; D is uncertain. This CDR3 spans 11 amino acids. Germline loops: CDR1 SEHNR, CDR2 FQNEAQ (reference sequence). CDR3 amino acids: CSSRSTYEQYF. The DNA of the CDR3 is TGTTCCAGCAGGAGCACCTACGAGCAGTACTTC.

CDR3 in amino acids: CASSQGQPSSYEQYF. The DNA for the CDR3 is TGTGCCAGCTCACAAGGACAGCCCAGCTCCTACGAGCAGTACTTC. V usage is TRBV18 and J usage is TRBJ2-7; D might be TRBD1 (6 bases). This CDR3 contains 15 residues. Germline loops: CDR1 KGHSH, CDR2 LQKENI. Between the trimmed V and J ends, which lost 4 bases and 0 bases, there was a span of 13 bases.

The CDR3 reads CASWRGPEQFF. CDR3 DNA: TGTGCCAGCTGGCGGGGACCCGAGCAGTTCTTC. The chain links TRBV25-1 to TRBJ2-1; D is possibly TRBD2 (6 bases). Germline-derived CDR1 and CDR2 are MGHDK and SYGVNS. The CDR3 is 11 residues long. Trimming pared 8 bases from V and 10 bases from J, leaving 12 bases between.

V and J are TRBV27 and TRBJ2-3; D is unresolved. V was cut by 0 bases and J by 2 bases, with 6 bases left in between. Germline assignment: CDR1 MNHEY and CDR2 SMNVEV (reference sequence). This CDR3 contains 14 residues. CDR3 amino acids: CASSLSRLTDTQYF. In nucleotides, the CDR3 is TGTGCCAGCAGTTTATCGAGGCTCACAGATACGCAGTATTTT.

This chain uses TRBV30 with TRBJ1-5; 7 nucleotides line up with TRBD1. The CDR3 has 15 residues. The J segment lost 6 bases and the V segment lost 0 bases, leaving 8 bases of the junction unmatched. Germline V CDR1 and CDR2: GTSNPN, SVGIG (reference sequence). The CDR3 bases are TGTGCCTGGAGTGTACTAGGGACAGAGGGTCAGCCCCAGCATTTT. It is translated as CAWSVLGTEGQPQHF.

The chain carries TRBV5-1 and TRBJ2-7; D is possibly TRBD2 (8 bases). The CDR3 is 15 amino acids. Trimming took off 6 bases at V and 0 bases at J, with 16 bases between the two ends. From germline, CDR1 is SGHRS and CDR2 YFSETQ. DNA for the CDR3: TGCGCCAGCAAGGTAGCGGGACAGAGCTCCTACGAGCAGTACTTC. Translating gives CASKVAGQSSYEQYF.

The chain is built from TRBV4-3 and TRBJ1-1; D gene unclear. Germline V gene lookup returns CDR1 LGHNA and CDR2 YSLEER. The length of the CDR3 is 14 residues. V shed 1 base and J shed 11 bases, with 17 bases lying between them. Here the CDR3 reads CASSQAGASGRAFF. DNA of the CDR3: TGCGCCAGCAGCCAAGCGGGAGCCTCCGGGCGGGCTTTCTTT.

This chain uses TRBV28 with TRBJ2-5, with D hard to call. This CDR3 spans 14 amino acids. The germline CDR1 and CDR2 sequences are MDHEN and SYDVKM. Trimming took off 6 bases at V and 0 bases at J, with 11 bases between the two ends. The CDR3: CASSKTRHQETQYF. CDR3 DNA: TGTGCCAGCAGCAAGACACGACACCAAGAGACCCAGTACTTC.

The rearrangement joins TRBV15 to TRBJ2-1; 11 positions agree with TRBD2. The CDR3 length is 15 residues. Germline CDR1 is LNHNV and CDR2 is YYDKDF (reference sequence). Losses at the gene ends were 3 bases for V and 5 bases for J; bases not matched to a gene: 3. The CDR3 nucleotides read TGTGCCACCAGCAGGGAACTAGCGGGGGACAATGAGCAGTTCTTC. Translation gives CATSRELAGDNEQFF. Based on the CDR3 plus reference TRBV15 and TRBJ2-1, the full variable domain is DAMVIQNPRYQVTQFGKPVTLSCSQTLNHNVMYWYQQKSSQAPKLLFHYYDKDFNNEADTPDNFQSRRPNTSFCFLDIRSPGLGDTAMYLCATSRELAGDNEQFFGPGTRLTVL.

The chain is built from TRBV10-1 and TRBJ2-7; 15 bases agree with TRBD2. V dropped 6 bases and J dropped 0; count of bases not matched to a gene: 3. The CDR3 runs 16 residues. CDR1 is WNHNN and CDR2 is SYGVQD in the germline V gene (reference sequence). The CDR3 DNA is TGCGCCAGCAGAGGACTAGCGGGGGGGAGCTCCTACGAGCAGTACTTC. Its translation is CASRGLAGGSSYEQYF.

The rearrangement links TRBV5-1 to TRBJ2-5; 9 nucleotides line up with TRBD1. This CDR3 comprises 15 residues. V dropped 3 bases and J dropped 3; count of bases not matched to a gene: 6. CDR1 is SGHRS and CDR2 is YFSETQ in the germline V gene. The CDR3: CASSSGTGREETQYF. The CDR3 DNA reads as TGCGCCAGCAGCTCCGGGACAGGGAGGGAAGAGACCCAGTACTTC. Supplemented by reference TRBV5-1 and TRBJ2-5, the full variable domain reads KAGVTQTPRYLIKTRGQQVTLSCSPISGHRSVSWYQQTPGQGLQFLFEYFSETQRNKGNFPGRFSGRQFSNSRSEMNVSTLELGDSALYLCASSSGTGREETQYFGPGTRLLVL.

For the CDR3, the DNA is TGTGCCAGTAGTGGCCAGGGTAAAGGGTCCTACAATGAGCAGTTCTTC. Translation: CASSGQGKGSYNEQFF. The chain joins TRBV19 to TRBJ2-1; D is possibly TRBD1 (5 bases). V lost 5 bases and J 1 base, leaving 15 bases between the germline ends. The CDR3 totals 16 residues. Germline-derived CDR1 and CDR2 are LNHDA and SQIVND (reference sequence).

V usage is TRBV27 and J usage is TRBJ2-1; D possibly corresponds to TRBD2 (6 bases). Per germline, CDR1 MNHEY and CDR2 SMNVEV (reference sequence). The ends were cut back, 6 bases at V and 10 bases at J, with 16 bases in the middle. CDR3 size: 13 residues. The CDR3 loop reads CASRDRTINEQFF. CDR3 nucleotide sequence: TGTGCCAGCAGGGACCGGACTATTAACGAGCAGTTCTTC.

This chain links TRBV27 with TRBJ2-2; 9 nucleotides match TRBD2. V was clipped by 5 bases and J by 5 bases; unmatched bases: 21. There are 20 residues in the CDR3. From germline, CDR1 is MNHEY and CDR2 SMNVEV (reference sequence). This chain's CDR3 is CASSPPQRGALNVGTGELFF. CDR3 DNA: TGTGCCAGCAGTCCCCCCCAGCGGGGGGCCCTTAATGTGGGGACCGGGGAGCTGTTTTTT.

This clone was observed a single time. The chain combines TRBV7-8 with TRBJ2-7; TRBD2 matches 7 bases. Germline V gene data show CDR1 as SGHVS and CDR2 as FQNEAQ. The CDR3 is 14 amino acids. V dropped 3 bases and J dropped 2; count of bases not matched to a gene: 4. The CDR3 DNA reads TGTGCCAGCAGCTTTCGGGGGGTCCCCTACGAGCAGTACTTC. It yields the protein CASSFRGVPYEQYF.

This chain joins TRBV27 and TRBJ1-6, with 7 bases aligning to TRBD1. The V gene end was trimmed by 10 bases and the J gene end by 8 bases; junction bases not matched to a gene: 14. Per the germline V gene, CDR1 is MNHEY and CDR2 is SMNVEV (reference sequence). There are 15 residues in the CDR3. The CDR3 here is CAIPHLTGTDSPLHF. Written as DNA, the CDR3 is TGTGCCATCCCGCACCTGACAGGGACAGATTCACCCCTCCACTTT.

This chain joins TRBV25-1 and TRBJ2-2, with D possibly TRBD2 on 6 matching bases. V was shortened by 3 bases and J by 0 bases, with 8 bases between the two germline ends. The CDR3 totals 15 residues. Germline CDR1 is MGHDK and CDR2 is SYGVNS. CDR3: CASSDGGTNTGELFF. CDR3 bases: TGTGCCAGCAGTGATGGCGGGACGAACACCGGGGAGCTGTTTTTT.

The V gene is TRBV28, the J gene TRBJ2-1; a weak D match, TRBD2 (6 bases). Per germline, CDR1 MDHEN and CDR2 SYDVKM. The CDR3 is made up of 15 amino acids. Trimming left V 3 bases short and J 2 bases short, with 11 bases between. The CDR3 loop reads CASSFWEAPYNEQFF. The CDR3 bases are TGTGCCAGCAGTTTCTGGGAGGCCCCCTACAATGAGCAGTTCTTC.

The chain carries TRBV7-9 and TRBJ2-3, with 9 bases matching TRBD2. Germline loops: CDR1 SEHNR, CDR2 FQNEAQ (reference sequence). Trimming at V came to 2 bases and at J to 5 bases, leaving 5 bases not matched to a gene. The CDR3 runs to 15 residues. The CDR3, as DNA: TGTGCCAGCAGCTTAATAGCGGGAGACAGAGATACGCAGTATTTT. Translated: CASSLIAGDRDTQYF.

The gene calls are TRBV12-5 and TRBJ2-7; TRBD2 matches at 9 bases. Germline CDR1 LGHNT, CDR2 FRNRAP. After removal of 0 bases from V and 2 bases from J, the junction contained 8 bases not matched to a gene. The CDR3 extends over 17 amino acids. CDR3 amino acids: CASGLVQGSGSPYEQYF. CDR3 coding DNA: TGTGCTAGTGGTTTGGTACAAGGTAGCGGGAGCCCCTACGAGCAGTACTTC.

The chain has TRBV5-6 and TRBJ2-4; TRBD2 might be the D (6 bases). The germline V and J ends were trimmed by 3 bases and 7 bases, with 11 bases remaining between them. Germline V gene data show CDR1 as SGHDT and CDR2 as YYEEEE. The CDR3 is made up of 13 amino acids. CDR3 amino acids: CASSSGTGNIQYF. CDR3 DNA sequence: TGTGCCAGCAGCTCCGGGACTGGGAACATTCAGTACTTC.

This rearrangement joins TRBV15 to TRBJ2-1; 10 nucleotides align to TRBD2. CDR1 and CDR2 (germline): LNHNV, YYDKDF (reference sequence). This CDR3 has 17 residues. V was clipped by 5 bases and J by 8 bases; unmatched bases: 15. CDR3 DNA: TGTGCCACCAGCGGGTCAAGCGGGAGGGCTACCCACGATGAGCAGTTCTTC. Translation gives CATSGSSGRATHDEQFF.

About this clone itself: The junction departs from the called germline gene at one end, perhaps through a read error. The J gene is TRBJ1-2, the V gene TRBV12-5, with 7 bases identical to TRBD1. CDR3 length: 11 residues. Germline V gene lookup returns CDR1 LGHNT and CDR2 FRNRAP. The CDR3 loop reads CASGSTVTGVF. The CDR3 nucleotides read TGTGCTAGTGGTTCCACAGTCACAGGGGTTTTC. Variable domain in full (rest from reference TRBV12-5 and TRBJ1-2): DARVTQTPRHKVTEMGQEVTMRCQPILGHNTVFWYRQTMMQGLELLAYFRNRAPLDDSGMPKDRFSAEMPDATLATLKIQPSEPRDSAVYFCASGSTVTGVFGSGTRLTVV.